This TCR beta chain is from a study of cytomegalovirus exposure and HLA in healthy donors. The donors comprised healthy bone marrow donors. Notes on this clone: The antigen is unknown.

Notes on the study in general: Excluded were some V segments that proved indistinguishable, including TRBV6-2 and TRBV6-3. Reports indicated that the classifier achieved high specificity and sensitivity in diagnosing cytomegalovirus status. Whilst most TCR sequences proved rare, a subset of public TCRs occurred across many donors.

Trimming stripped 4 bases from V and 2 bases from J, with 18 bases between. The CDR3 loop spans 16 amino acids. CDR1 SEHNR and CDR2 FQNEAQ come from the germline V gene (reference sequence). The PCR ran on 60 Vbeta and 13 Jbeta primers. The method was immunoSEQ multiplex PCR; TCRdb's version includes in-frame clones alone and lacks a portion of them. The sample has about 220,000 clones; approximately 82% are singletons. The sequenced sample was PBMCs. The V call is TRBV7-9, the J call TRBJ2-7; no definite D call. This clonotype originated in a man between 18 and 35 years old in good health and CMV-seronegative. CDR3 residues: CASSSRVAGVAYEQYF. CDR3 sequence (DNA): TGTGCCAGCAGCTCCCGAGTGGCCGGAGTCGCCTACGAGCAGTACTTC.